The present TCR beta chain was sequenced within a study of identical twins (dated by TCRdb to 2016 to 2017). Turning to the overall study: TCR alpha and beta repertoires from monozygotic twins, unrelated adults of various ages and cord blood were deep-sequenced to test whether fetal clonotypes persist. To rule out contamination, replicate twin experiments were performed at different times with different library preparation protocols.

Library preparation was by 5' RACE. The listed sequencing device is Illumina HiSeq 2000. A universal primer binding site was added through template switching, and the final cDNA carried a unique molecular identifier so that TCR cDNA molecules could be counted accurately. First-strand cDNA for TCR alpha and beta chains was synthesized from specific primers in the conserved constant-segment region. To control for contamination, every cDNA library carried two barcodes: a SMART-Mk sample barcode plus Illumina barcodes. TruSeq adapter sequences and Illumina sample barcodes were added in two successive PCR steps. The TCR alpha and beta cDNA libraries were sequenced on the Illumina HiSeq platform using custom primers. Per the source publication's procedure: Unique molecular identifiers were extracted from raw reads with MiGEC, and CDR3 positions were determined with MiXCR. Recombination models were inferred per individual with the repgenHMM and IGoR tools using an EM algorithm. Shared clonotype analysis was performed with the tcR package in R, normalizing sharing by the product of cloneset sizes. Out-of-frame nonproductive sequences were analyzed to study raw recombination free of thymic and clonal selection effects. TCRdb itself trimmed the public reads at Q25 with fastp, ran MiXCR and retained productive beta chains. Here each entry gathers all rows of one CDR3 protein and keeps the most common genes and DNA. TCRdb assigned the V and J calls; the authors' analysis was not used. The sample table holds 310,000 or so distinct CDR3 sequences, of which roughly 10% were seen once. The ten top clones hold about 7.1% of the sample.

Paper-wide results and their limitations: Fewer insertions were carried by abundant cord blood beta clonotypes; a weaker similar trend was observed in young adult naive repertoires, while no such trend was observed in memory repertoires. In monozygotic twins, recombination models systematically underestimated out-of-frame TCR alpha sharing, but the models matched the sharing seen between unrelated individuals. Because the same donors could not be followed over many years, conclusions were based on cross-sectional statistical analysis. Compared with coincidental sharing between unrelated individuals, out-of-frame TCR alpha sequences shared between twins had an excess of sequences with low generation probability. Invariant T cells such as MAIT and iNKT could partly confound zero-insertion analyses, though diverse VJ usage argued against this for most clonotypes. The excess sharing between twins in beta out-of-frame sequences was weaker because fewer shared sequences reduced the signal-to-noise ratio.

V lost 0 bases and J lost 0 bases; the stretch between them is 20 bases long. The germline V gene (reference sequence) provides CDR1 DFQATT and CDR2 SNEGSKA. Including cysteine and phenylalanine, the CDR3 has 18 amino acids. Only CDR3 DNA is held: 54 bases, read in frame from base 1. All donors were healthy Caucasians. Three pairs of female monozygotic twins, all aged about 18 to 29 years, made up the twin cohort. CD4+ and CD8+ T cell populations were isolated with positive isolation kits from Invitrogen. In the case of this clonotype: Its binding antigen is unknown. There are no base qualities to consult, and no much larger clone falls within one base.

The sample also formed part of further work on yellow fever vaccine responses in identical twins. The other study reports the following: The authors reported that the T cell response to vaccination in identical twins appeared partly convergent and partly personalized. In the study, vaccine-responding T cell clones were precisely tracked in identical twins.

The origin of this receptor is a woman under 30 in good health. The chain couples TRBV20-1 to TRBJ1-1; the D gene is not confidently resolved. Sequences were obtained from CD8+ T cells sorted from blood. The DNA is TGCAGTGCTAGAGATTCCCTCCACAGCGGGCAAATGAACACTGAAGCTTTCTTT. It is translated as CSARDSLHSGQMNTEAFF.